This T cell receptor (beta chain) was profiled in a study of CD8+CD57+ T cells in acquired aplastic anemia. Genomic DNA provided the template from which TCR beta VDJ and CDR3 profiles were obtained. In TCRdb, the reads were re-called with MiXCR into one record per CDR3 protein. This table holds about 260,000 distinct CDR3 sequences, roughly 82% found once. Before being chosen for sequencing, patients had shown CD8+CD57+ cell expansion by flow cytometry. To note about this clonotype: Its ends do not fully match the called genes, so a read error is possible.

This receptor was obtained from a human donor with aplastic anemia. Sequences were obtained from sorted CD4+, CD8+, or CD8+CD57+ T cells (not recorded which) from PBMCs.

CDR3 loop: CACSLAGSYGANDF. CDR3 DNA: TGTGCCTGCAGCTTAGCGGGTAGCTACGGGGCCAACGATTTT. This rearrangement joins TRBV7-9 to TRBJ2-3; 7 bases fit TRBD2. The CDR3 contains 14 residues. CDR1 is SEHNR, CDR2 FQNEAQ, per germline (reference sequence).